The TCR beta chain described here comes from a study of CD8 T cells in Susac syndrome (dated by TCRdb to between 2018 and 2020). Notes on the research overall: Of the Susac syndrome patients who were sequenced, fewer than ten were in clinical remission while 5 or 6 had clinically active disease. At blood withdrawal, Susac syndrome patients were therapy-naive, treated with corticosteroids (with IVIg additionally given to some), or treated with IVIg alone. Repertoire sequencing was used to test whether CD8+ T cell activation and differentiation in Susac syndrome was antigen driven.

High-throughput TCR beta sequencing profiled peripheral blood CD8+ and CD4+ T cells from healthy donors, Susac syndrome patients and multiple sclerosis patients. Susac syndrome patients met recently defined diagnostic criteria for definite or probable disease. Bulk CD8+ and CD4+ T cells were purified by magnetic negative isolation, whereas CD8+ TEMRA cells were enriched by FACS. Blood was collected in EDTA tubes and processed within 24 hours, with PBMCs isolated through density gradient centrifugation. PBMCs intended for TCR sequencing were cryopreserved in liquid nitrogen and thawed later in a water bath at 37 degrees C. The sorted or isolated CD4+, CD8+ and CD8+ TEMRA cells had a purity of 90% or higher. The CDR3 has 17 amino acids, counting the end cysteine and phenylalanine. The DNA shown is the 51-base CDR3, in frame from base 1. Overall study results and their limits: The TCR sequencing and HLA analysis was acknowledged to have included a relatively small number of individuals. The CD4+ T cell repertoire of patients with Susac syndrome showed no detectable clonal expansion.

Concerning this clonotype: Its target antigen remains unknown. Per-base quality was not reported, and no clone a single base away is much larger than it.

RNA was extracted with the RNeasy kit and roughly 0.45 to 1 ug was reverse transcribed using random hexamers. TCR beta CDR3 regions were amplified with the immunoSEQ multiplex PCR assay covering 54 Vbeta and 13 Jbeta segments. PCR amplification bias was corrected by using a synthetic template baseline for primer optimization and computational correction. Processing in the source paper ran as follows. Reads were annotated to V, D and J genes per IMGT and analyzed with immunoSEQ Analyzer, keeping only productive sequences. To calculate clonality, Shannon entropy was normalized by log2 of the number of productive unique sequences and then subtracted from one. Public and private clones were assessed among the 100 most prevalent clones of each patient and control. Clones were defined as Susac-specific when absent from the healthy and MS cohorts, from fewer than 1,200 published viral clones and from other ImmuneACCESS disease sequences. TCRdb cleaned the public reads at Q25 with fastp, built clones with MiXCR and kept in-frame beta chains. Rows are unified per CDR3 protein, each entry keeping the most common DNA and genes. TCRdb, not the original authors, processed these V and J calls. The sample table holds under 300,000 distinct CDR3 sequences, of which about 96% were seen once. The top ten hold approximately 0.1% of the sample.

The sequence is built from TRBV1 and TRBJ2-7; the D call TRBD2 from the table was never checked on the DNA. TRBV1 constitutes a pseudogene. The sequenced sample consisted of CD4+ T cells from PBMCs. The sequence came from a human donor with Susac syndrome. CDR3 reads: CTGPRPGTSGREYEQYF. The DNA is TGCACCGGACCCCGGCCCGGGACTAGCGGGAGGGAATACGAGCAGTACTTC.